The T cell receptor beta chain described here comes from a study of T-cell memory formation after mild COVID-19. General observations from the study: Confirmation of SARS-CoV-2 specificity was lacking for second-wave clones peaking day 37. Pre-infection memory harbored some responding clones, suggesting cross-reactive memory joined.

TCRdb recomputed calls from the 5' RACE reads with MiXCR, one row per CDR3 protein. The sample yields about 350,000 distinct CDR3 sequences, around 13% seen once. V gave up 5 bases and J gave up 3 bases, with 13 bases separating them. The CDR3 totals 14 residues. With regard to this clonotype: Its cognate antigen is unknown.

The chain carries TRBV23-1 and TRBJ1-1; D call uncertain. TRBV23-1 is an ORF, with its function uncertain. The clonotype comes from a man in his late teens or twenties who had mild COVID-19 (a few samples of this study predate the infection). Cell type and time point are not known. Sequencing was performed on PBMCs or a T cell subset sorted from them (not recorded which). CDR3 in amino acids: CASSGTAADTEAFF. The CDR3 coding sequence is TGCGCCAGCAGTGGAACCGCCGCGGACACTGAAGCTTTCTTT.